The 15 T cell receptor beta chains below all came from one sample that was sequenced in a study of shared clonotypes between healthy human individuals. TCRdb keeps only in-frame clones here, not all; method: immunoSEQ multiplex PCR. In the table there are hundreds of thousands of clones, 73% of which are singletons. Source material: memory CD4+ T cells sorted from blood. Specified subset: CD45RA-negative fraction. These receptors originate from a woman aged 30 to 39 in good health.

CDR3 residues: CASSFFGLGLSYEQYF. CDR3 DNA sequence: TGTGCCAGCAGCTTTTTCGGACTAGGGCTTTCCTACGAGCAGTACTTC. The genes are TRBV5-5 and TRBJ2-7; 7 bases are shared with TRBD2. From germline, CDR1 is SGHKS and CDR2 YYEKEE (reference sequence). This CDR3 region has 16 residues. The ends lost 2 bases at V and 1 base at J; junction bases unmatched: 9.

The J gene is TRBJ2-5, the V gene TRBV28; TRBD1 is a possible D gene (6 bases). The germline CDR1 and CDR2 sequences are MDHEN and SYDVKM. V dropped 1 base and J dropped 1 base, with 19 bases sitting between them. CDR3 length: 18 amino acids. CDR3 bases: TGTGCCAGCAGTTTATTTGAAAGGGAAGCAGGGGCCCAAGAGACCCAGTACTTC. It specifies CASSLFEREAGAQETQYF.

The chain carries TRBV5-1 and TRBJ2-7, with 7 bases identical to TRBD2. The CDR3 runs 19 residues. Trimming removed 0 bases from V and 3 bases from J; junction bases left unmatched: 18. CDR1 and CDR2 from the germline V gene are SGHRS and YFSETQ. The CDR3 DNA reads TGCGCCAGCAGCTTGGGATATGGACTGGGTGGCGGGAGCGTCTACGAGCAGTACTTC. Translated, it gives CASSLGYGLGGGSVYEQYF.

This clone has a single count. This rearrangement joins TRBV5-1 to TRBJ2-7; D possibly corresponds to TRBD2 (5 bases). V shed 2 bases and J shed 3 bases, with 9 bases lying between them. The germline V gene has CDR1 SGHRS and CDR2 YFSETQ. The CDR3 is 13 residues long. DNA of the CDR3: TGCGCCAGCAGCTTCGGGGAAAACTACGAGCAGTACTTC. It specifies CASSFGENYEQYF.

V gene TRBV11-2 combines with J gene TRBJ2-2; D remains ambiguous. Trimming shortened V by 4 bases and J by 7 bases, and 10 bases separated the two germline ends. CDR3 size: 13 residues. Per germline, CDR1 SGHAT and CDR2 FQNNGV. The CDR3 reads CASSSQLDGELFF. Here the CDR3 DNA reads TGTGCCAGCAGCTCTCAGTTGGACGGGGAGCTGTTTTTT.

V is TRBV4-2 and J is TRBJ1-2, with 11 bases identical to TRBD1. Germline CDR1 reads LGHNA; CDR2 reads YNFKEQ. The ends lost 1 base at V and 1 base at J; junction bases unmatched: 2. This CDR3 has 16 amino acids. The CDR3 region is CASSQVGTGGNYGYTF. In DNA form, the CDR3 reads TGTGCCAGCAGCCAAGTGGGGACAGGGGGTAACTATGGCTACACCTTC.

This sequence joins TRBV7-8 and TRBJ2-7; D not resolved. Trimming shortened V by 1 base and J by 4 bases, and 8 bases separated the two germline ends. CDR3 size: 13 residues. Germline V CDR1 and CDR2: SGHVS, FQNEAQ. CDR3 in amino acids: CASSLVTQYEQYF. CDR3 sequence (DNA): TGTGCCAGCAGCTTAGTGACCCAATACGAGCAGTACTTC.

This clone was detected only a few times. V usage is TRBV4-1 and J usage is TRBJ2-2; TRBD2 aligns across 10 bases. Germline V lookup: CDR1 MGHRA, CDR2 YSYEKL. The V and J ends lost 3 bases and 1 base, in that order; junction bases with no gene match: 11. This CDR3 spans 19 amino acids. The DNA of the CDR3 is TGCGCCAGCAGCCACCCCATTGGGGTAGCGGGAGGGAACACCGGGGAGCTGTTTTTT. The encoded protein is CASSHPIGVAGGNTGELFF.

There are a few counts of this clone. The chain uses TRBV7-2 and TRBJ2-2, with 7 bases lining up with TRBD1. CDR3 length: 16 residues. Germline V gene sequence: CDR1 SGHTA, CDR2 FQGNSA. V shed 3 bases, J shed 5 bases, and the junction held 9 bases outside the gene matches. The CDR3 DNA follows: TGTGCCAGCAGCTTCTCCGGGACAGTGAGGACCGGGGAGCTGTTTTTT. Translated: CASSFSGTVRTGELFF.

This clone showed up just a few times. CDR3 region: CASSQGTAYNEQFF. The CDR3 DNA sequence: TGCGCCAGCAGCCAAGGGACGGCGTACAATGAGCAGTTCTTC. The rearrangement uses TRBV10-1 and TRBJ2-1; TRBD1 or TRBD2 may be the D gene (5 bases each). Trimming cost V 6 bases and J 4 bases, with 13 bases left between them. Germline CDR1 is WNHNN and CDR2 is SYGVQD (reference sequence). This CDR3 contains 14 residues.

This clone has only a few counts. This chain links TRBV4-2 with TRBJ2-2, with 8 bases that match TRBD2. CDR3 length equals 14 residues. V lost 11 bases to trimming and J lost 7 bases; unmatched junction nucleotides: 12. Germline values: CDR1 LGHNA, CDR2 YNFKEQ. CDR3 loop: CAFGLAGVDGELFF. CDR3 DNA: TGTGCCTTCGGACTAGCCGGGGTGGACGGGGAGCTGTTTTTT.

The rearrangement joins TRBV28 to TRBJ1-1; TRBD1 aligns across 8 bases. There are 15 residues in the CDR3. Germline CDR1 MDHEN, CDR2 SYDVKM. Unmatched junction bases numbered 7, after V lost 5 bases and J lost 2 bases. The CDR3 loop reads CASSPVDRENTEAFF. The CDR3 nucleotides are TGTGCCAGCAGTCCCGTGGACAGGGAAAACACTGAAGCTTTCTTT.

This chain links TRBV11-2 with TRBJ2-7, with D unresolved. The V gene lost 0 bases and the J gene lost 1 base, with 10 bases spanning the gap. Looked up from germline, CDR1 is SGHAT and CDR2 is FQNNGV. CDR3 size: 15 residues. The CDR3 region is CASSLESEQSYEQYF. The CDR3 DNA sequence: TGTGCCAGCAGCTTAGAGTCGGAGCAGTCCTACGAGCAGTACTTC. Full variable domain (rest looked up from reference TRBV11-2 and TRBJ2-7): EAGVAQSPRYKIIEKRQSVAFWCNPISGHATLYWYQQILGQGPKLLIQFQNNGVVDDSQLPKDRFSAERLKGVDSTLKIQPAKLEDSAVYLCASSLESEQSYEQYFGPGTRLTVT.

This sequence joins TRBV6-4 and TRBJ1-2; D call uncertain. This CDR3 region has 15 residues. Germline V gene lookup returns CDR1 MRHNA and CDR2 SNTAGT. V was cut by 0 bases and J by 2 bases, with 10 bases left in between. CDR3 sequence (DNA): TGTGCCAGCAGTGACTCGATCGCCGGCAACTATGGCTACACCTTC. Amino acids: CASSDSIAGNYGYTF.

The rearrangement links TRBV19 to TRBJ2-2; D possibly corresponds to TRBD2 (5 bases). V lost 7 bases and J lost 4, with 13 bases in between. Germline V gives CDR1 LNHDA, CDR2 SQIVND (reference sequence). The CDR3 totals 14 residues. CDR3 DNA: TGTGCCAGTAATCCGGGATCGGCCACCGGGGAGCTGTTTTTT. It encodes CASNPGSATGELFF.